One sample yielded the 24 T cell receptor beta chains listed below, sequenced in a study of T cells in Graves' hyperthyroidism and ophthalmopathy. The investigators amplified TCR beta CDR3 regions from RNA transcripts. The HTBI primer set drove a first-round RT-PCR of the TCR CDR3. A single record per CDR3 protein comes from TCRdb applying MiXCR to the multiplex PCR reads. This sample has 100,000 to 140,000 distinct CDR3 sequences; roughly 15% occur once, and the top ten carry 42%. Input material: blood. These receptors came from a woman aged 45-65 years with Graves' hyperthyroidism.

This clonotype was observed at least ten times. The chain carries TRBV3-1 and TRBJ2-3; unclear D gene. The CDR3 spans 12 residues. Trimming cost V 4 bases and J 4 bases, with 6 bases left between them. Germline V gene lookup returns CDR1 LGHDT and CDR2 YNNKEL (reference sequence). The chain's CDR3 is CASSLVADTQYF. The CDR3 DNA reads TGTGCCAGCAGCCTTGTAGCAGATACGCAGTATTTT.

Many counts were recorded for this clonotype. V and J are TRBV9 and TRBJ2-1; D possibly corresponds to TRBD1 (5 bases). The CDR3 contains 13 residues. Trimming removed 4 bases at V and 7 bases at J, with 12 bases between. CDR1 is SGDLS, CDR2 YYNGEE, per germline. CDR3 sequence: CASSNKPGNEQFF. The CDR3 DNA is TGTGCCAGCAGCAATAAACCAGGGAATGAGCAGTTCTTC.

This clonotype was found many times. This sequence joins TRBV25-1 and TRBJ2-5, with a possible D match to TRBD1 (6 bases). V was trimmed by 1 base and J by 5 bases, leaving 17 bases between them. Germline V gives CDR1 MGHDK, CDR2 SYGVNS. This CDR3 contains 16 residues. Written as DNA, the CDR3 is TGTGCCAGCAGTGAATTGGGGGACACCTCGGGGGAGACCCAGTACTTC. Its protein is CASSELGDTSGETQYF.

The sample holds many counts of this clonotype. V gene TRBV3-1 combines with J gene TRBJ2-1, with 11 positions matching TRBD2. This CDR3 spans 19 amino acids. Unmatched junction bases numbered 12, after V lost 1 base and J lost 4 bases. Germline values: CDR1 LGHDT, CDR2 YNNKEL (reference sequence). The CDR3 DNA reads as TGTGCCAGCAGCCAAGCCGGGGGGCCTAGCGGGAGGCGTTACAATGAGCAGTTCTTC. Translating it yields CASSQAGGPSGRRYNEQFF.

The V and J genes are TRBV14 and TRBJ2-7; 8 nucleotides match TRBD1. Trimming took 3 bases from V and 2 from J; bases not matched to a gene: 6. The CDR3 loop spans 15 amino acids. Per the germline V gene, CDR1 is SGHDN and CDR2 is FVKESK. CDR3 in amino acids: CASSHTDRAAYEQYF. As DNA, the CDR3 is TGTGCCAGCAGCCATACGGACAGGGCGGCCTACGAGCAGTACTTC.

This clonotype came up many times. The chain is built from TRBV6-1 and TRBJ2-3; 8 nucleotides align to TRBD1. This CDR3 region has 15 residues. CDR1 and CDR2 from the germline V gene are MNHNS and SASEGT. The V gene end was trimmed by 3 bases and the J gene end by 0 bases; junction bases not matched to a gene: 2. The CDR3 loop is CASSDWTGSTDTQYF. The DNA of the CDR3 is TGTGCCAGCAGTGACTGGACAGGGAGCACAGATACGCAGTATTTT.

The chain has TRBV11-2 and TRBJ1-1; D is unclear. V lost 2 bases and J 0 bases, leaving 10 bases between the germline ends. Germline loops: CDR1 SGHAT, CDR2 FQNNGV. The CDR3 runs to 15 residues. The CDR3 sequence is CASSLSGFLNTEAFF. The CDR3 bases are TGTGCCAGCAGCTTATCAGGCTTTTTGAACACTGAAGCTTTCTTT.

The rearrangement joins TRBV5-1 to TRBJ2-3, with 14 bases that match TRBD2. From germline, CDR1 is SGHRS and CDR2 YFSETQ. The J segment lost 11 bases and the V segment lost 5 bases, leaving 10 bases of the junction unmatched. The CDR3 contains 15 residues. CDR3 sequence reads: CASRPPGLAGAMQYF. The CDR3 nucleotides read TGCGCCAGCAGACCTCCGGGACTAGCGGGAGCTATGCAGTATTTT.

The table lists this clonotype with many counts. This sequence joins TRBV11-3 and TRBJ2-3; a weak D match, TRBD1 (6 bases). This CDR3 region has 14 residues. Trimming took off 3 bases at V and 8 bases at J, with 15 bases between the two ends. Germline CDR1 is SGHNT and CDR2 is YENEEA. In nucleotides, the CDR3 is TGTGCCAGCAGCTTTGAGGGGACATGGGGTACGCAGTATTTT. This codes for CASSFEGTWGTQYF.

This clonotype was counted ten times or more. The CDR3 is CATSGGREGQDTQYF. The CDR3 DNA is TGTGCCACCAGTGGAGGGCGGGAGGGCCAAGATACGCAGTATTTT. This chain joins TRBV24-1 and TRBJ2-3; 9 nucleotides align to TRBD2. J lost 5 bases, V lost 5 bases, and 7 bases had no gene match. This CDR3 region has 15 residues. Germline assignment: CDR1 KGHDR and CDR2 SFDVKD.

In its sample, this clonotype was seen a few times. The chain couples TRBV29-1 to TRBJ2-1; D gene unclear. Germline V lookup: CDR1 SQVTM, CDR2 ANQGSEA. CDR3 length equals 11 residues. Trimming removed 6 bases from V and 8 bases from J, with 11 bases in between. DNA of the CDR3: TGCAGCGTCGTACCCCACGATGAGCAGTTCTTC. This sequence encodes CSVVPHDEQFF.

This clonotype has ten or more counts. The chain carries TRBV6-6 and TRBJ2-1; 7 bases are shared with TRBD2. In germline, CDR1 is MNHNY, CDR2 SVGAGI (reference sequence). V trimming: 1 base; J trimming: 2 bases; junction bases outside the gene matches: 2. This CDR3 region has 15 residues. The CDR3 loop is CASSYWAGAYNEQFF. CDR3 bases: TGTGCCAGCAGTTACTGGGCGGGAGCCTACAATGAGCAGTTCTTC.

The chain joins TRBV19 to TRBJ2-6; D assignment may be TRBD1 or TRBD2 (5 bases each). Trimming left V 3 bases short and J 0 bases short, with 6 bases between. Germline V gives CDR1 LNHDA, CDR2 SQIVND (reference sequence). The CDR3 covers 15 residues. The CDR3 protein is CASSMGTSGANVLTF. The CDR3 DNA is TGTGCCAGTAGTATGGGGACCTCTGGGGCCAACGTCCTGACTTTC. Drawing the rest from reference TRBV19 and TRBJ2-6, the complete variable domain is DGGITQSPKYLFRKEGQNVTLSCEQNLNHDAMYWYRQDPGQGLRLIYYSQIVNDFQKGDIAEGYSVSREKKESFPLTVTSAQKNPTAFYLCASSMGTSGANVLTFGAGSRLTVL.

Ten or more counts support this clonotype. The chain carries TRBV5-1 and TRBJ1-4; 11 bases are a match to TRBD1. The germline gives CDR1 SGHRS, CDR2 YFSETQ. The CDR3 has 17 residues. After removal of 3 bases from V and 7 bases from J, the junction contained 11 bases not matched to a gene. The CDR3 DNA sequence: TGCGCCAGCAGCTGGGGCCCTCGGACAGGGGGCCCTGAAAAACTGTTTTTT. Translated, it gives CASSWGPRTGGPEKLFF.

This clonotype appeared many times. The V and J genes are TRBV15 and TRBJ1-5, with a weak D call TRBD1 (6 bases). Germline V gene sequence: CDR1 LNHNV, CDR2 YYDKDF (reference sequence). The CDR3 has 16 residues. Trimming shortened V by 0 bases and J by 7 bases, and 16 bases separated the two germline ends. CDR3 nucleotide sequence: TGTGCCACCAGCAGAGATGCTACGGGGGCAGGGCAGCCCCAGCATTTT. This sequence encodes CATSRDATGAGQPQHF.

Ten or more counts support this clonotype. V and J are TRBV28 and TRBJ2-1; tentative D call: TRBD1 (5 bases). The ends were cut back, 2 bases at V and 3 bases at J, with 11 bases in the middle. Germline V gives CDR1 MDHEN, CDR2 SYDVKM. The CDR3 is made up of 15 amino acids. For the CDR3, the DNA is TGTGCCAGCAGTTTAAGGGCAGGGCACTACAATGAGCAGTTCTTC. Its translation is CASSLRAGHYNEQFF.

This clonotype occurred many times. This chain uses TRBV7-2 with TRBJ1-1; a weak D match, TRBD1 (5 bases). Trimming cost V 1 base and J 6 bases, with 21 bases left between them. CDR1 is SGHTA and CDR2 is FQGNSA in the germline V gene. The CDR3 is made up of 17 amino acids. The CDR3 DNA reads as TGTGCCAGCAGCTTAGGAGGTTCAGCAGGGTACCCATCTGAAGCTTTCTTT. Translated: CASSLGGSAGYPSEAFF.

This clonotype occurred many times. This chain connects TRBV28 to TRBJ1-4, with 9 positions matching TRBD1. The trim removed 3 bases at V and 6 bases at J, leaving 5 bases unmatched. Germline CDR1 is MDHEN and CDR2 is SYDVKM. The CDR3 sequence is 15 residues long. The CDR3 DNA sequence: TGTGCCAGCAGTTTCCTACAGGGGGCTGATGAAAAACTGTTTTTT. Translating gives CASSFLQGADEKLFF.

This sequence joins TRBV5-7 and TRBJ2-2; TRBD1 aligns across 9 bases. TRBV5-7 is placed among ORFs of uncertain function. The CDR3 is made up of 16 amino acids. V shed 0 bases and J 1 base; nucleotides not matched to a gene: 1. The CDR3 sequence: CASSLDRGRNTGELFF. The DNA for the CDR3 is TGTGCCAGCAGCTTGGACAGGGGGCGGAACACCGGGGAGCTGTTTTTT.

This rearrangement joins TRBV20-1 to TRBJ1-1, with 9 positions matching TRBD1. V trimming: 3 bases; J trimming: 7 bases; junction bases outside the gene matches: 6. CDR3 length: 13 amino acids. Germline assignment: CDR1 DFQATT and CDR2 SNEGSKA (reference sequence). For the CDR3, the DNA is TGCAGTGCTAGGGACAGGGGAGGACGTGAAGCTTTCTTT. Translation: CSARDRGGREAFF.

This clonotype was picked up many times. This chain uses TRBV3-1 with TRBJ1-2, with TRBD1 identical over 9 bases. The CDR3 has 16 amino acids. The trim removed 4 bases at V and 3 bases at J, leaving 9 bases unmatched. From germline, CDR1 is LGHDT and CDR2 YNNKEL (reference sequence). CDR3 amino acids: CASSRNPGQGYYGYTF. The CDR3 nucleotides read TGTGCCAGCAGCCGGAACCCGGGACAGGGATACTATGGCTACACCTTC.

This clonotype was seen a few times. A much larger clonotype is one base distant, so this may be a read error. V and J are TRBV28 and TRBJ2-1; possible D gene TRBD2, 6 bases. Germline lookup yields CDR1 MDHEN and CDR2 SYDVKM. This CDR3 comprises 14 residues. CDR3 DNA: TGTACCAGCAGTCCCAGCGGGCAGAACAATGAGCAGTTCTTC. It is translated as CTSSPSGQNNEQFF.

The sample holds many counts of this clonotype. V is TRBV7-9 and J is TRBJ1-1; 8 bases line up with TRBD1. CDR3 size: 13 residues. The germline V gene encodes CDR1 SEHNR and CDR2 FQNEAQ (reference sequence). Unmatched junction bases numbered 10, after V lost 6 bases and J lost 10 bases. This CDR3 is CASSFTGGSGAFF. DNA for the CDR3: TGTGCCAGCAGTTTTACAGGGGGATCAGGAGCTTTCTTT.

This clonotype was seen a handful of times. The chain recombines TRBV15 with TRBJ2-1; the match to TRBD2 covers 8 bases. The CDR3 consists of 15 residues. Germline V lookup: CDR1 LNHNV, CDR2 YYDKDF (reference sequence). V gave up 6 bases and J gave up 8 bases; unmatched junction bases: 12. The CDR3 nucleotides are TGTGCCACCAGGGTGGCGGGAGGTCGTGGCGATGAGCAGTTCTTC. This sequence encodes CATRVAGGRGDEQFF.